The rows below give T cell receptor beta chains drawn from one sample of a study of blood T cell repertoires in COVID-19. Libraries were prepared by immunoSEQ multiplex PCR; TCRdb keeps only in-frame clonotypes and omits some of them. The sample comprises 270,000 or so clones, 70% to 90% of which are singletons, and less than 15% rests with the top ten. Sequenced input: peripheral blood. The receptors were gathered from a woman in her twenties or thirties with COVID-19, enrolled during active disease. Each CDR3 is given without its conserved first and last residue. Some rows have no size entry. The others give once, few or many, or a class for an expanded clone.

TRBV19	.	ASSITGGGTGELF
TRBV15	.	ATSRGLGSVRAELF
TRBV5-1	.	ASSAQGVADTEAF
TRBV9	.	ASSDRGATEAF
TRBV4-1	.	ASSQDGQVTGQRSPYEQY
TRBV19	many	ARYRSNPYYEQY
TRBV10-1	.	ASSDSQKPNEQF
TRBV2	.	ASSDWHNNEQF
TRBV4-2	.	ASSQPKGGIDEQY
TRBV11-2	.	ASSLWGFDTEAF
TRBV5-1	once	ASSLTGWTEAF
TRBV6-6	.	ASSYSTGSEQY
TRBV7-8	once	ASSPGQALAKNIQY
TRBV5-4	.	ASSFGQGGYGYT
TRBV11-2	.	ASSSRIDSGSYEQY
TRBV28	.	ASSPPGRGSNEQF
TRBV5-8	.	ASSLGGGPRTDTQY
TRBV11-2	once	ASSLASGLAF
TRBV5-4	.	ASRVTGVAEAF
TRBV19	.	ASNPWSSYSNQPQH
TRBV28	.	ASSLWGQTINSPLH
TRBV27	few	ASSYNRGSNQPQH
TRBV19	.	ASSSGQVGDSPLH
TRBV13	.	ASSNRDRERNEQF
TRBV27	few	ASSSRQGPVREQY
TRBV5-1	.	ASSLTGGSYNEQF
TRBV7-2	.	ASSPSGRGRLQPQH
TRBV5-4	.	ASSFGVVGETQY